These 24 T cell receptor beta chains were sequenced from one sample in a study of cytomegalovirus exposure and HLA in healthy donors. PCR was performed using 60 Vbeta and 13 Jbeta primers. Method: immunoSEQ multiplex PCR; TCRdb's copy keeps in-frame clones and lacks some. Among around 150,000 clones, around 10% were seen once, and the ten largest hold roughly 1.9%. What was sequenced was PBMCs. All receptors derive from a male donor in good health and CMV-seronegative.

The genes are TRBV4-1 and TRBJ2-3, with D perhaps TRBD2 (7 bases). CDR3 length: 16 residues. Per germline, CDR1 MGHRA and CDR2 YSYEKL. Trimming took off 1 base at V and 3 bases at J, with 14 bases between the two ends. CDR3 coding DNA: TGCGCCAGCAGCCAAGCAGGGGACTATCGGACAGATACGCAGTATTTT. Its translation is CASSQAGDYRTDTQYF.

This clone has only a few counts. The chain uses TRBV7-9 and TRBJ2-7; D is perhaps TRBD1 (7 bases). V was cut by 0 bases and J by 4 bases, with 13 bases left in between. The germline gives CDR1 SEHNR, CDR2 FQNEAQ (reference sequence). There are 15 residues in the CDR3. CDR3 sequence reads: CASSLARDSLYEQYF. CDR3 coding DNA: TGTGCCAGCAGCTTAGCGCGGGACAGCCTTTACGAGCAGTACTTC.

A word on this clone: The junction departs from the called germline gene at one end, perhaps through a read error. V gene TRBV7-7 combines with J gene TRBJ2-1, with D unresolved. This CDR3 is built from 13 residues. Germline CDR1 SSHAT, CDR2 FNYEAQ (reference sequence). This chain's CDR3 is CASSLDAGNEQFF. CDR3 nucleotides: TGTGCTAGCAGCTTAGATGCCGGTAATGAGCAGTTCTTC.

The rearrangement joins TRBV5-6 to TRBJ2-2; TRBD2 aligns across 7 bases. CDR1 is SGHDT and CDR2 is YYEEEE in the germline V gene. CDR3 length: 15 residues. Germline trimming cut 3 bases from V and 0 bases from J; bases unmatched to any gene: 2. For the CDR3, the DNA is TGTGCCAGCAGCTACGGGACTACGAACACCGGGGAGCTGTTTTTT. Its protein product is CASSYGTTNTGELFF.

There are a few counts of this clone. The chain joins TRBV27 to TRBJ2-7, with 9 bases aligning to TRBD1. The J segment lost 1 base and the V segment lost 3 bases, leaving 10 bases of the junction unmatched. The CDR3 sequence is 17 residues long. Germline CDR1 is MNHEY and CDR2 is SMNVEV (reference sequence). CDR3 sequence: CASSLTARDRASYEQYF. The CDR3 coding sequence is TGTGCCAGCAGTTTGACTGCTCGGGACAGGGCTTCCTACGAGCAGTACTTC.

This chain connects TRBV4-1 to TRBJ2-2; the D gene is possibly TRBD2 (5 bases). Germline V gene sequence: CDR1 MGHRA, CDR2 YSYEKL. CDR3 length: 15 amino acids. V lost 4 bases and J 2 bases, leaving 11 bases between the germline ends. The CDR3 nucleotides read TGCGCCAGCAGCCGAGGAGGATTTAACACCGGGGAGCTGTTTTTT. Residues: CASSRGGFNTGELFF.

The V gene is TRBV9, the J gene TRBJ1-1, with TRBD1 matching over 8 bases. The CDR3 is 13 amino acids. Looked up from germline, CDR1 is SGDLS and CDR2 is YYNGEE. V trimming: 0 bases; J trimming: 9 bases; junction bases outside the gene matches: 4. The CDR3 DNA follows: TGTGCCAGCAGCGTAGTACAGGGGGAAAAAGCTTTCTTT. Translation: CASSVVQGEKAFF. Combining the CDR3 with reference TRBV9 and TRBJ1-1 gives the whole variable domain DSGVTQTPKHLITATGQRVTLRCSPRSGDLSVYWYQQSLDQGLQFLIQYYNGEERAKGNILERFSAQQFPDLHSELNLSSLELGDSALYFCASSVVQGEKAFFGQGTRLTVV.

This clone was counted between two and nine times. The V and J genes are TRBV5-6 and TRBJ1-3; D call uncertain. Germline V gene sequence: CDR1 SGHDT, CDR2 YYEEEE. Trimming took off 2 bases at V and 5 bases at J, with 5 bases between the two ends. This CDR3 region has 12 residues. CDR3 DNA: TGTGCCAGCAGCTTTCAAAGAAACACCATATATTTT. Translation gives CASSFQRNTIYF.

The sample holds a few counts of this clone. The rearrangement links TRBV5-4 to TRBJ1-2, with a tentative D call TRBD1 (6 bases). V lost 4 bases to trimming and J lost 4 bases, with 14 bases between them. From germline, CDR1 is SGHNT and CDR2 YYREEE (reference sequence). The CDR3 spans 14 residues. CDR3 in DNA: TGTGCCAGCAGCGATAACAGGGCGGGCTATGGCTACACCTTC. Translating it yields CASSDNRAGYGYTF.

This clone has just a few counts. This chain uses TRBV5-1 with TRBJ2-3; a weak D match, TRBD1 (6 bases). V was cut by 0 bases and J by 0 bases, with 8 bases left in between. Germline assignment: CDR1 SGHRS and CDR2 YFSETQ. CDR3 length equals 15 residues. This CDR3 is CASSLAGQSTDTQYF. The CDR3 DNA is TGCGCCAGCAGCTTGGCAGGACAGAGCACAGATACGCAGTATTTT.

This clone occurred a few times. V gene TRBV10-3 combines with J gene TRBJ2-7, with D perhaps matching TRBD2 (5 bases). V lost 3 bases, J lost 2 bases, and 17 bases lay in between. The CDR3 sequence is 16 residues long. Germline assignment: CDR1 ENHRY and CDR2 SYGVKD. The CDR3 DNA reads TGTGCCATCAGTGATTGGGTGGCGGGCACTACCTACGAGCAGTACTTC. Translated: CAISDWVAGTTYEQYF.

This clone has more than one count but fewer than ten. The chain is built from TRBV5-4 and TRBJ2-7; D call uncertain. Germline assignment: CDR1 SGHNT and CDR2 YYREEE (reference sequence). Trimming removed 0 bases at V and 2 bases at J, with 9 bases between. The CDR3 totals 14 residues. Here the CDR3 DNA reads TGTGCCAGCAGCTTGGATGGCAGTACCTACGAGCAGTACTTC. Translated: CASSLDGSTYEQYF.

The sample holds a few counts of this clone. This chain connects TRBV27 to TRBJ2-5; TRBD2 aligns across 10 bases. Trimming at V came to 6 bases and at J to 5 bases, leaving 12 bases not matched to a gene. This CDR3 is built from 16 residues. The germline gives CDR1 MNHEY, CDR2 SMNVEV (reference sequence). The DNA of the CDR3 is TGTGCCAGCAGCCCGGGGAGCGGGAGGGCCGATGAGACCCAGTACTTC. The encoded protein is CASSPGSGRADETQYF.

The chain joins TRBV19 to TRBJ1-2; D perhaps matches TRBD1 (5 bases). Trimming stripped 5 bases from V and 7 bases from J, with 23 bases between. CDR1 LNHDA and CDR2 SQIVND come from the germline V gene (reference sequence). The CDR3 has 16 residues. The DNA of the CDR3 is TGTGCCAGTAGTTCTTCTCGGGCCAGGGTGATAGGTGGCTACACCTTC. It is translated as CASSSSRARVIGGYTF.

This rearrangement joins TRBV2 to TRBJ2-1; 7 bases line up with TRBD2. The CDR3 loop spans 15 amino acids. The germline gives CDR1 SNHLY, CDR2 FYNNEI. V lost 3 bases and J lost 2; bases outside the gene matches: 4. CDR3 bases: TGTGCCAGCAGTGAGTTCGCGGGAGCCTACAATGAGCAGTTCTTC. Translated, it gives CASSEFAGAYNEQFF.

This clone appeared a few times. The J gene is TRBJ2-5, the V gene TRBV14; TRBD2 matches at 12 bases. Germline-derived CDR1 and CDR2 are SGHDN and FVKESK. J was trimmed by 4 bases and V by 3 bases; bases with no gene match: 6. The CDR3 sequence is 16 residues long. In DNA, the CDR3 is TGTGCCAGCAGCCAGAGGACTAGCGGGATTGGAGAGACCCAGTACTTC. Its translation: CASSQRTSGIGETQYF.

This clone was observed a few times. The rearrangement uses TRBV9 and TRBJ2-7; 10 nucleotides align to TRBD2. CDR1 is SGDLS and CDR2 is YYNGEE in the germline V gene. The CDR3 spans 16 residues. Germline trimming cut 4 bases from V and 5 bases from J; bases unmatched to any gene: 12. CDR3 bases: TGTGCCAGCAGCCCCCTGGCTAGCGGGAGTTTGGACGAGCAGTACTTC. Its translation: CASSPLASGSLDEQYF.

This clone was seen more than once but under ten times. The rearrangement uses TRBV29-1 and TRBJ2-3; D gene ambiguous. Trimming shortened V by 0 bases and J by 0 bases, and 13 bases separated the two germline ends. The V gene's germline CDR1 is SQVTM and CDR2 ANQGSEA. The CDR3 runs 16 residues. The CDR3 DNA reads TGCAGCGTTGAAGATCCGGGTGGCGGTAGCACAGATACGCAGTATTTT. Translation: CSVEDPGGGSTDTQYF.

In its sample, this clone was seen a few times. The DNA of the CDR3 is TGTGCCGCGTCCGGGACTAGCGGTAACACCGGGGAGCTGTTTTTT. Translated: CAASGTSGNTGELFF. The chain carries TRBV10-3 and TRBJ2-2; 11 nucleotides line up with TRBD2. The CDR3 extends over 15 amino acids. Germline assignment: CDR1 ENHRY and CDR2 SYGVKD. The ends lost 11 bases at V and 2 bases at J; junction bases unmatched: 7.

V and J are TRBV7-9 and TRBJ1-5; D is uncertain. This CDR3 contains 13 residues. Germline V CDR1 and CDR2: SEHNR, FQNEAQ (reference sequence). Trimming shortened V by 3 bases and J by 4 bases, and 7 bases separated the two germline ends. CDR3 region: CASSLQENQPQHF. The DNA of the CDR3 is TGTGCCAGCAGCTTGCAGGAAAATCAGCCCCAGCATTTT.

The rearrangement joins TRBV27 to TRBJ2-7; 12 nucleotides match TRBD1. In germline, CDR1 is MNHEY, CDR2 SMNVEV (reference sequence). The J segment lost 7 bases and the V segment lost 5 bases, leaving 9 bases of the junction unmatched. The CDR3 loop spans 15 amino acids. This CDR3 reads CASSVPGQGALEQYF. DNA of the CDR3: TGTGCCAGCAGTGTACCGGGACAGGGGGCTTTGGAGCAGTACTTC.

There are a few counts of this clone. The chain has TRBV2 and TRBJ2-3, with a tentative D call TRBD1 (5 bases). Germline V lookup: CDR1 SNHLY, CDR2 FYNNEI. V lost 6 bases and J 0 bases, leaving 10 bases between the germline ends. This CDR3 comprises 14 residues. The CDR3 is CASRMTASTDTQYF. The CDR3, as DNA: TGTGCCAGCAGAATGACAGCTAGCACAGATACGCAGTATTTT.

This clone was picked up a small number of times. The chain uses TRBV28 and TRBJ1-3; D is ambiguous. Trimming pared 7 bases from V and 0 bases from J, leaving 4 bases between. Germline V lookup: CDR1 MDHEN, CDR2 SYDVKM. This CDR3 has 12 amino acids. In DNA form, the CDR3 reads TGTGCCAGCAAGAGCTCTGGAAACACCATATATTTT. It codes for CASKSSGNTIYF.

The CDR3 region is CASSWGETEAFF. The CDR3 nucleotides read TGTGCCAGCAGTTGGGGCGAAACTGAAGCTTTCTTT. The chain recombines TRBV6-5 with TRBJ1-1; a possible D gene is TRBD1 (5 bases). Trimming removed 4 bases from V and 5 bases from J, with 8 bases in between. Germline assignment: CDR1 MNHEY and CDR2 SVGAGI. The CDR3 totals 12 residues.